These 32 T cell receptor beta chains came from one sample sequenced in a study of post-analysis software for immune sequencing data. Study-wide points: Controls showed lower frequencies than patients for 4 or 5 TRBV segments, and TRBV5-6, TRBV5-1 and TRBV20-1 were among these.

Which antigens these TCRs recognize remains unknown. Carried by the TCR beta cDNA libraries were unique molecular identifiers. TCRdb re-called the PCR reads through MiXCR, storing one row per CDR3 protein. The sample lists 150,000 to 200,000 distinct CDR3 sequences, 30% occurring once. Sequencing was done on a sample of blood. Receptors originate from a girl between 10 and 17 years old with multiple sclerosis.

The rearrangement uses TRBV20-1 and TRBJ2-7, with D unclear. This CDR3 spans 14 amino acids. V was trimmed by 3 bases and J by 2 bases, leaving 14 bases between them. Germline assignment: CDR1 DFQATT and CDR2 SNEGSKA (reference sequence). CDR3 sequence: CSASIVSDPYEQYF. CDR3 in DNA: TGCAGTGCTAGTATTGTGTCAGACCCCTACGAGCAGTACTTC.

This clonotype showed up many times. The V and J genes are TRBV5-1 and TRBJ1-2, with 9 bases lining up with TRBD1. V was pared by 1 base and J by 1 base, with 17 bases of the junction left unmatched. CDR1 and CDR2 from the germline V gene are SGHRS and YFSETQ. This CDR3 has 20 amino acids. This chain's CDR3 is CASSLYAADRGDWDNYGYTF. CDR3 DNA: TGCGCCAGCAGCTTGTACGCCGCGGACAGGGGAGACTGGGATAACTATGGCTACACCTTC.

The chain carries TRBV12-3 or TRBV12-4 and TRBJ1-1; D is ambiguous. The CDR3 has 15 amino acids. The V and J ends lost 1 base and 5 bases respectively, with 14 bases between them. CDR3 sequence reads: CASSLGALRRTEAFF. CDR3 bases: TGTGCCAGCAGTTTAGGCGCCCTTAGGAGGACTGAAGCTTTCTTT.

As for this clonotype: A read error is possible here, since a much larger clone lies one base away. In this CDR3 the conserved last residue, phenylalanine or tryptophan, is missing, so a read error is likely. The V and J genes are TRBV7-6 and TRBJ2-1; weak D call: TRBD1 (5 bases). Trimming removed 3 bases at V and 5 bases at J, with 8 bases between. CDR1 SGHVS and CDR2 FNYEAQ come from the germline V gene. CDR3 length: 13 amino acids. Here the CDR3 DNA reads TGTGCCAGCAGCTTCGGCAGGGACAATGAGCAGTTCTGC. The encoded protein is CASSFGRDNEQFC.

This clonotype has more than one count but fewer than ten. The gene calls are TRBV29-1 and TRBJ1-4, with D maybe TRBD1 (5 bases). CDR3 length: 12 amino acids. V was shortened by 6 bases and J by 4 bases, with 9 bases between the two germline ends. Germline V CDR1 and CDR2: SQVTM, ANQGSEA. For the CDR3, the DNA is TGCAGCGTGAGGGGCGATAATGAAAAACTGTTTTTT. Its translation: CSVRGDNEKLFF.

The chain links TRBV12-3 or TRBV12-4 to TRBJ2-1; 10 bases fit TRBD2. Judging by the DNA end, TRBJ2-7 fits better; the J call may be wrong. CDR3 length equals 14 residues. The CDR3 is CASSSSGSRNEQYF. CDR3 in DNA: TGTGCCAGCAGCTCTAGCGGGAGTAGGAATGAGCAGTACTTC.

This clonotype was recorded a few times. The V gene is TRBV6-5, the J gene TRBJ2-7; D assignment may be TRBD1 or TRBD2 (5 bases each). Germline V gene lookup returns CDR1 MNHEY and CDR2 SVGAGI. The CDR3 contains 15 residues. Between the trimmed V and J ends, which lost 2 bases and 4 bases, there was a span of 15 bases. CDR3 residues: CASSYEQDSEYEQYF. The DNA of the CDR3 is TGTGCCAGCAGTTACGAACAGGACTCTGAATACGAGCAGTACTTC.

The rearrangement uses TRBV12-3 or TRBV12-4 and TRBJ1-1, with 7 bases identical to TRBD1. J was trimmed by 2 bases and V by 7 bases; bases with no gene match: 4. The CDR3 consists of 13 residues. The chain's CDR3 is CASIGDSNTEAFF. CDR3 nucleotides: TGTGCCAGCATTGGGGACAGTAACACTGAAGCTTTCTTT.

Details on this clonotype: A much larger clone lies one base from this, so it may be a read error. The chain recombines TRBV10-3 with TRBJ2-7, with 10 positions matching TRBD2. The DNA end lines up better with TRBJ2-5; the J call may be wrong. CDR1 ENHRY and CDR2 SYGVKD come from the germline V gene. The CDR3 consists of 17 residues. The CDR3 sequence is CAISDLGTSEEQETQYF. The CDR3 DNA is TGTGCCATCAGTGACCTGGGGACTAGCGAGGAACAAGAGACCCAGTACTTC.

This clonotype came up a few times. One end of the junction is discordant with germline, which a read error may explain. This chain connects TRBV7-3 to TRBJ2-5, with D possibly being TRBD2 (6 bases). The V gene's germline CDR1 is SGHTA and CDR2 FQGTGA. The CDR3 contains 15 residues. CDR3 bases: TGTGTCAGCAACCGGGCGGGACTTAGTGGGGAGACCCAGTACTTC. Amino acid sequence: CVSNRAGLSGETQYF.

This clonotype was recorded at least ten times. The chain uses TRBV7-2 and TRBJ2-1; 7 bases align to TRBD2. The CDR3 covers 18 residues. The ends lost 5 bases at V and 2 bases at J; junction bases unmatched: 15. Germline CDR1 is SGHTA and CDR2 is FQGNSA. As DNA, the CDR3 is TGTGCCAGCAGCCCAGGGCTTGGGAGGGACTACCCCTACAATGAGCAGTTCTTC. This translates into CASSPGLGRDYPYNEQFF.

About this clonotype itself: A much larger clone lies a single base off, so this may be a read error. The chain has TRBV6-4 and TRBJ1-2; unclear D gene. The length of the CDR3 is 13 residues. Germline CDR1 is MRHNA and CDR2 is SNTAGT. The CDR3 nucleotides read TGTACCAGCAGTGACGAGCCCGGCCGGGGCTACACCTTC. Amino acids: CTSSDEPGRGYTF.

The sample holds many counts of this clonotype. The V and J genes are TRBV20-1 and TRBJ2-5; D is uncertain. The CDR3 is 13 amino acids. V shed 8 bases and J shed 2 bases, with 15 bases lying between them. Germline values: CDR1 DFQATT, CDR2 SNEGSKA (reference sequence). The CDR3 DNA reads as TGCAGTTCTGAGGCGAACATACAAGAGACCCAGTACTTC. Amino acid sequence: CSSEANIQETQYF.

As for this clonotype: A clone one base away is much larger, so this may be a read error. This chain joins TRBV9 and TRBJ2-3; D might be TRBD1 (5 bases). In germline, CDR1 is SGDLS, CDR2 YYNGEE. V was trimmed by 3 bases and J by 1 base, leaving 9 bases between them. The CDR3 runs 14 residues. In DNA form, the CDR3 reads TGTGCCAGCAGCGCAGGGCAGGGCACAGATACGCAGTATTTT. Amino acid sequence: CASSAGQGTDTQYF.

This clonotype was observed many times. The rearrangement uses TRBV3-1 and TRBJ2-3; D is ambiguous. Germline V CDR1 and CDR2: LGHDT, YNNKEL (reference sequence). With 5 bases removed from V and 2 bases from J, the gap between germline ends came to 11 bases. This CDR3 is built from 14 residues. CDR3 bases: TGTGCCAGCAGCAGCGCCGGGTACACAGATACGCAGTATTTT. Amino acid sequence: CASSSAGYTDTQYF.

This clonotype was seen repeatedly, ten times or more. V gene TRBV18 combines with J gene TRBJ2-1; D is tentatively TRBD1 or TRBD2 (7 bases each). Germline V gene lookup returns CDR1 KGHSH and CDR2 LQKENI. CDR3 length: 16 amino acids. V was cut by 1 base and J by 7 bases, with 17 bases left in between. The CDR3 sequence is CASSPLAGTAGNEQFF. The CDR3 DNA reads as TGTGCCAGCTCACCACTCGCCGGGACAGCGGGGAATGAGCAGTTCTTC.

As regards this clonotype: A read error may produce the germline difference seen at one junction end. The J gene is TRBJ2-1, the V gene TRBV6-5; 11 nucleotides align to TRBD2. Per germline, CDR1 MNHEY and CDR2 SVGAGI. There are 15 residues in the CDR3. CDR3 DNA: TGTGCCAGCAGTTACGGGCTAGCGGGGGGCAATGAACAGTTCTTC. Residues: CASSYGLAGGNEQFF.

Comments on this clonotype: A clone one base away is much larger, so this may be a read error. CDR3 residues: CASSGTSYNEQYF. The CDR3, as DNA: TGTGCCAGTAGCGGTACTTCCTACAATGAGCAGTACTTC. The chain carries TRBV19 and TRBJ2-5, with D unclear. Germline CDR1 reads LNHDA; CDR2 reads SQIVND (reference sequence). Between the trimmed V and J ends, which lost 6 bases and 11 bases, there was a span of 19 bases. This CDR3 spans 13 amino acids. The full variable domain, rest sourced from reference TRBV19 and TRBJ2-5, is DGGITQSPKYLFRKEGQNVTLSCEQNLNHDAMYWYRQDPGQGLRLIYYSQIVNDFQKGDIAEGYSVSREKKESFPLTVTSAQKNPTAFYLCASSGTSYNEQYFGPGTRLLVL.

Worth noting for this clonotype: A read error may explain this, as a much larger clone is one base away. The gene calls are TRBV4-2 and TRBJ2-5, with a weak D call TRBD2 (6 bases). The assigned J gene may be wrong: the sequence end matches TRBJ2-7 better. The germline CDR1 and CDR2 sequences are LGHNA and YNFKEQ. CDR3 length equals 15 residues. CDR3 sequence (DNA): TGTGCCAGCAGCCAAGATTATCCGGGACTCTACGAGCAGTACTTC. This sequence encodes CASSQDYPGLYEQYF.

In this sample, this clonotype turned up many times. J is TRBJ2-1 and V is TRBV5-1; TRBD2 matches 9 bases. Germline assignment: CDR1 SGHRS and CDR2 YFSETQ. The V gene end was trimmed by 7 bases and the J gene end by 3 bases; junction bases not matched to a gene: 8. The CDR3 runs 15 residues. CDR3 amino acids: CASLPGSGGYNEQFF. CDR3 nucleotides: TGCGCCAGCCTGCCCGGTAGCGGGGGCTACAATGAGCAGTTCTTC.

V and J are TRBV10-3 and TRBJ2-1; 7 bases are shared with TRBD2. This CDR3 spans 14 amino acids. Germline-derived CDR1 and CDR2 are ENHRY and SYGVKD. J gave up 7 bases and V 11 bases, and 14 bases lay outside the gene matches. The CDR3 DNA is TGTGCCTCCCAGGCGGCTAGCGGATTTAATGAGCAGTTCTTC. Residues: CASQAASGFNEQFF.

This clonotype was seen a handful of times. The chain employs TRBV27 and TRBJ2-7; D is undetermined. The germline V gene has CDR1 MNHEY and CDR2 SMNVEV (reference sequence). Trimming removed 1 base from V and 2 bases from J, with 12 bases in between. The CDR3 runs 15 residues. CDR3 sequence reads: CASSLLGPRAYEQYF. CDR3 sequence (DNA): TGTGCCAGCAGTTTATTAGGCCCTCGTGCCTACGAGCAGTACTTC.

This clonotype was counted at least ten times. J is TRBJ2-7 and V is TRBV5-6; 7 positions match TRBD2. The CDR3 length is 13 residues. Losses at the gene ends were 2 bases for V and 6 bases for J; bases not matched to a gene: 5. Germline V CDR1 and CDR2: SGHDT, YYEEEE. The CDR3 nucleotides read TGTGCCAGCAGCTTCGGGGGGTCGCGCGAGCAGTACTTC. It is translated as CASSFGGSREQYF. The whole variable domain, filled in from reference TRBV5-6 and TRBJ2-7, reads DAGVTQSPTHLIKTRGQQVTLRCSPKSGHDTVSWYQQALGQGPQFIFQYYEEEERQRGNFPDRFSGHQFPNYSSELNVNALLLGDSALYLCASSFGGSREQYFGPGTRLTVT.

The chain employs TRBV4-1 and TRBJ2-3; no firm D call. Germline CDR1 is MGHRA and CDR2 is YSYEKL. Trimming took 2 bases from V and 4 from J, leaving 13 bases between them. This CDR3 is 15 amino acids long. DNA for the CDR3: TGCGCCAGCAGCCAAATGCAGCAAATCGCAGATACGCAGTATTTT. Translated: CASSQMQQIADTQYF.

The sample holds many counts of this clonotype. The chain uses TRBV6-6 and TRBJ2-1, with D possibly being TRBD2 (5 bases). The CDR3 sequence is 13 residues long. Between the trimmed V and J ends, which lost 10 bases and 9 bases, there was a span of 19 bases. Germline CDR1 is MNHNY and CDR2 is SVGAGI (reference sequence). The CDR3 coding sequence is TGTGCCACGAGTGTGGGGAGCGGCGGTGAGCAGTTCTTC. Its translation: CATSVGSGGEQFF.

In regard to this clonotype: One end of the junction varies from germline; a read error may be responsible. This chain links TRBV5-1 with TRBJ2-3, with a weak D call TRBD1 (5 bases). This CDR3 has 17 amino acids. Germline-derived CDR1 and CDR2 are SGHRS and YFSETQ. The CDR3 is CASSYALGADGTDTQYF. CDR3 coding DNA: TGCGCCAGCAGCTACGCTTTAGGGGCGGACGGCACGGATACGCAGTATTTT.

This clonotype was seen ten or more times. The chain combines TRBV6-6 with TRBJ2-5; a possible D gene is TRBD2 (5 bases). The CDR3 loop spans 11 amino acids. The V gene lost 8 bases and the J gene lost 13 bases, with 17 bases spanning the gap. Germline V gives CDR1 MNHNY, CDR2 SVGAGI (reference sequence). The DNA for the CDR3 is TGTGCCAGCGCCTCGGAGTATCTAGCGTACTTC. Amino acids: CASASEYLAYF.

The chain carries TRBV12-5 and TRBJ1-1; D remains ambiguous. This CDR3 has 13 amino acids. The ends were cut back, 5 bases at V and 0 bases at J, with 7 bases in the middle. Germline lookup yields CDR1 LGHNT and CDR2 FRNRAP. The CDR3 protein is CASGPELNTEAFF. CDR3 sequence (DNA): TGTGCTAGTGGTCCGGAGCTGAACACTGAAGCTTTCTTT.

Many counts were recorded for this clonotype. The chain carries TRBV5-1 and TRBJ2-3, with D tentatively TRBD2 (6 bases). Germline V gives CDR1 SGHRS, CDR2 YFSETQ. V gave up 4 bases and J gave up 3 bases, with 18 bases separating them. There are 16 residues in the CDR3. The CDR3 sequence is CASSPDTKEGTDTQYF. The DNA of the CDR3 is TGCGCCAGCAGCCCCGATACGAAGGAGGGAACAGATACGCAGTATTTT.

This clonotype was seen a few times. Germline and junction disagree at one end, which may indicate a read error. V and J are TRBV29-1 and TRBJ2-5; tentative D call: TRBD2 (5 bases). Germline assignment: CDR1 SQVTM and CDR2 ANQGSEA. The CDR3 length is 13 residues. The CDR3 is CSLEGGVKETQYF. CDR3 DNA: TGCAGCCTTGAGGGCGGAGTAAAAGAGACCCAGTACTTC.

This clonotype appeared a few times. The genes are TRBV28 and TRBJ2-7; D might be TRBD2 (5 bases). CDR3 length: 13 residues. V lost 0 bases to trimming and J lost 5 bases, with 8 bases between them. CDR1 and CDR2 from the germline V gene are MDHEN and SYDVKM. CDR3 DNA sequence: TGTGCCAGCAGTTTATGGGCCGGGGACGAGCAGTACTTC. Translation gives CASSLWAGDEQYF.

A few counts support this clonotype. The chain is built from TRBV6-1 and TRBJ2-1; 14 nucleotides line up with TRBD2. J was trimmed by 7 bases and V by 6 bases; bases with no gene match: 11. Germline V gives CDR1 MNHNS, CDR2 SASEGT. The length of the CDR3 is 17 residues. The CDR3 DNA reads TGTGCCAGCAGCCGACTAGCGGGAGGGCCGGTGTTGAATGAGCAGTTCTTC. Its translation: CASSRLAGGPVLNEQFF.